Sequencing of this TCR beta chain was carried out in a study of cytomegalovirus exposure and HLA in healthy donors. Findings and caveats of the study: According to the study, 160 or so TCR beta chains were cytomegalovirus-associated. Reports described diagnosis of cytomegalovirus status by the classifier as highly specific and sensitive. A later analysis reported that several of the most significant clusters appeared to be linked to common viral pathogens, among them Epstein-Barr virus.

The PCR had 60 Vbeta and 13 Jbeta primers. Measured with immunoSEQ multiplex PCR; TCRdb has only the in-frame clones, and not every one. The sample shows under 200,000 clones, 75% to 85% of them seen only once. The CDR3 sequence is 14 residues long. Germline lookup yields CDR1 SGHRS and CDR2 YFSETQ. The V end lost 4 bases, the J end lost 6 bases, and 13 bases lay between the germline ends. This clone was seen only once. Its antigen is not known. The sequenced material came from PBMCs. The receptor's source is a woman between 50 and 59 years old in good health and CMV-seronegative. The chain carries TRBV5-1 and TRBJ2-2; D is perhaps TRBD2 (5 bases). CDR3 sequence (DNA): TGCGCCAGCAGCCTAAGGTCGGGGTCCGGGGAGCTGTTTTTT. As protein: CASSLRSGSGELFF. Looking up the rest from reference TRBV5-1 and TRBJ2-2 gives the full variable domain: KAGVTQTPRYLIKTRGQQVTLSCSPISGHRSVSWYQQTPGQGLQFLFEYFSETQRNKGNFPGRFSGRQFSNSRSEMNVSTLELGDSALYLCASSLRSGSGELFFGEGSRLTVL.